What follows are 6 T cell receptor beta chains derived from one specimen sequenced in a study of blood T cell repertoires in COVID-19. This table comes from immunoSEQ multiplex PCR, and its TCRdb copy is limited to in-frame clones, with some not included. The sample lists about 50,000 clones; around 90% were seen once. The sequenced sample consisted of peripheral blood. All receptors come from a human donor with active COVID-19. The donor label of this sample is uncertain.

The chain joins TRBV29-1 to TRBJ2-1; 14 bases align to TRBD2. CDR3 length: 15 amino acids. Germline assignment: CDR1 SQVTM and CDR2 ANQGSEA. Trimming took 5 bases from V and 9 from J; bases not matched to a gene: 9. As DNA, the CDR3 is TGCAGCGTTATGACTAGCGGGGGGGCCGGGAGTGAGCAGTTCTTC. The encoded protein is CSVMTSGGAGSEQFF.

The chain is built from TRBV27 and TRBJ1-2, with D possibly matching TRBD1 (6 bases). This CDR3 region has 16 residues. Trimming took 6 bases from V and 4 from J, leaving 21 bases between them. Germline assignment: CDR1 MNHEY and CDR2 SMNVEV (reference sequence). CDR3 DNA sequence: TGTGCCAGCAGACAATCCCAGGGGATTATAGGCTATGGCTACACCTTC. This gives the protein CASRQSQGIIGYGYTF.

The rearrangement links TRBV24-1 to TRBJ2-3, with 7 bases that match TRBD1. The CDR3 runs to 16 residues. Per germline, CDR1 KGHDR and CDR2 SFDVKD. The V and J ends lost 6 bases and 0 bases, in that order; junction bases with no gene match: 8. Here the CDR3 reads CATSRTGYISTDTQYF. CDR3 DNA sequence: TGTGCCACCAGTAGGACAGGTTATATTAGCACAGATACGCAGTATTTT.

The chain links TRBV4-3 to TRBJ2-1; D gene unclear. The V end was cut by 0 bases, the J end by 6 bases, with 9 bases between. The CDR3 covers 14 residues. Germline loops: CDR1 LGHNA, CDR2 YSLEER. CDR3 sequence (DNA): TGCGCCAGCAGCCAAGAAGGCGGTCTCAATGAGCAGTTCTTC. It encodes CASSQEGGLNEQFF.

This chain links TRBV7-9 with TRBJ1-6; D remains unclear. The CDR3 covers 16 residues. Trimming removed 5 bases from V and 7 bases from J, with 18 bases in between. From germline, CDR1 is SEHNR and CDR2 FQNEAQ (reference sequence). CDR3 in amino acids: CASSTPREGVNSPLHF. The CDR3 nucleotides read TGTGCCAGCAGCACCCCCCGGGAGGGCGTAAATTCACCCCTCCACTTT.

The gene calls are TRBV18 and TRBJ2-1; no definite D call. Trimming cost V 6 bases and J 8 bases, with 20 bases left between them. The germline V gene has CDR1 KGHSH and CDR2 LQKENI. The CDR3 totals 15 residues. CDR3 amino acids: CASSSTAGTTHEQFF. The CDR3 region has the DNA TGTGCCAGCTCGTCTACCGCAGGCACAACCCATGAGCAGTTCTTC.